This is a list of T cell receptor beta chains from one sample in a study of OX40 agonist ivuxolimab in advanced cancers. Sequencing was performed with immunoSEQ multiplex PCR; in TCRdb, only in-frame clones are kept and a portion is missing. Here the sample spans 70,000 to 75,000 clones, approximately 83% being singletons. The sequencing used CD4+ or CD8+ T cells sorted from blood, collected in a trial of the OX40 agonist ivuxolimab. These receptors all come from an adult with an advanced solid tumor such as melanoma, head and neck, liver or kidney cancer. Both conserved end residues are part of each CDR3. A D gene is named only where the DNA matches it firmly. Size values are once, few and many counts, or a class for expanded clones, and some rows have none.

CASTQRGGPGNTIYF	TGTGCCAGCACCCAAAGAGGGGGTCCTGGAAACACCATATATTTT	TRBV6-1	-	TRBJ1-3	-
CASRRQGENSPLHF	TGTGCCAGCAGACGACAGGGTGAGAATTCACCCCTCCACTTT	TRBV6-5	TRBD1	TRBJ1-6	-
CASSSRQGRYEQYF	TGTGCCAGCAGCTCCCGACAGGGCAGATACGAGCAGTACTTC	TRBV7-9	TRBD1	TRBJ2-7	-
CASSESTGMNEQFF	TGTGCCAGCAGTGAAAGCACGGGAATGAATGAGCAGTTCTTC	TRBV6-4	-	TRBJ2-1	-
CASSRYLNTEAFF	TGTGCCAGCAGCCGATATTTGAACACTGAAGCTTTCTTT	TRBV7-3	-	TRBJ1-1	-
CASSFDRVNTEAFF	TGTGCCAGCAGTTTTGACAGGGTGAACACTGAAGCTTTCTTT	TRBV6-1	TRBD1	TRBJ1-1	-
CASSLGGWNGELFF	TGTGCCAGCAGCTTAGGGGGGTGGAACGGGGAGCTGTTTTTT	TRBV5-4	-	TRBJ2-2	-
CATSRGGAGKDEQYF	TGTGCCACCAGCAGAGGAGGGGCAGGGAAAGACGAGCAGTACTTC	TRBV15	-	TRBJ2-7	-
CASSQATGGTEAFF	TGCGCCAGCAGCCAGGCGACAGGGGGCACTGAAGCTTTCTTT	TRBV4-1	TRBD1	TRBJ1-1	-
CASSLDIRNTEAFF	TGCGCCAGCAGCTTGGACATTAGGAACACTGAAGCTTTCTTT	TRBV5-1	-	TRBJ1-1	-
CASSVGLAGYNEQFF	TGTGCTAGCAGCGTCGGACTAGCGGGGTACAATGAGCAGTTCTTC	TRBV7-7	TRBD2	TRBJ2-1	few
CASSLASGLGAEQYF	TGTGCCAGCAGCTTGGCCTCGGGACTAGGGGCCGAGCAGTACTTC	TRBV5-4	TRBD2	TRBJ2-7	-
CASSYPRAGEQYF	TGTGCCAGCAGTTACCCAAGGGCCGGAGAGCAGTACTTC	TRBV6-5	-	TRBJ2-7	-
CASVRAGKNTEAFF	TGTGCCAGCGTCCGGGCAGGGAAGAACACTGAAGCTTTCTTT	TRBV28	-	TRBJ1-1	-
CSVEKDMNTEAFF	TGCAGCGTTGAAAAGGACATGAACACTGAAGCTTTCTTT	TRBV29-1	-	TRBJ1-1	-
CSAGQGPEAFF	TGCAGTGCTGGCCAGGGGCCTGAAGCTTTCTTT	TRBV20-1	-	TRBJ1-1	once
CASSPAGLAVYEQYF	TGTGCCAGCAGCCCGGCGGGACTAGCGGTATACGAGCAGTACTTC	TRBV11-2	TRBD2	TRBJ2-7	-
CASSSRTGVQETQYF	TGTGCCAGCAGCTCCCGGACAGGAGTCCAAGAGACCCAGTACTTC	TRBV5-4	TRBD1	TRBJ2-5	-
CASKREETGEQYF	TGTGCCAGCAAAAGGGAGGAGACTGGCGAGCAGTACTTC	TRBV2	-	TRBJ2-7	-
CARSKEGQGAVEQYF	TGTGCCAGAAGCAAGGAAGGACAGGGGGCGGTCGAGCAGTACTTC	TRBV5-3	TRBD1	TRBJ2-7	-
CASNGRGSHEQYF	TGTGCCAGCAACGGCAGGGGGTCCCACGAGCAGTACTTC	TRBV5-4	TRBD1	TRBJ2-7	few
CASSLWGARAGELFF	TGTGCCAGCAGCTTGTGGGGGGCGCGGGCCGGGGAGCTGTTTTTT	TRBV5-4	-	TRBJ2-2	-
CAWSSRTSFIYNEQFF	TGTGCCTGGAGTTCCCGGACTAGCTTCATCTACAATGAGCAGTTCTTC	TRBV30	TRBD2	TRBJ2-1	-
CASGDREREQYF	TGTGCCAGCGGGGACAGGGAAAGGGAGCAGTACTTC	TRBV4-2	TRBD1	TRBJ2-7	-
CASSPQGEKPQHF	TGTGCCAGCAGCCCCCAAGGGGAGAAGCCCCAGCATTTT	TRBV7-2	-	TRBJ1-5	-
CASSWTSGREQFF	TGCGCCAGCAGTTGGACTAGCGGGAGGGAGCAGTTCTTC	TRBV5-1	TRBD2	TRBJ2-1	-
CATSMTGPEQYF	TGTGCCACCAGCATGACAGGGCCCGAGCAGTACTTC	TRBV15	TRBD1	TRBJ2-7	-
CASSAGPYNSPLHF	TGTGCCAGCAGTGCAGGTCCCTATAATTCACCCCTCCACTTT	TRBV6-1	-	TRBJ1-6	-
CASSSRDRVIYGYTF	TGTGCCAGCAGCAGCCGGGACAGGGTTATCTATGGCTACACCTTC	TRBV6-5	TRBD1	TRBJ1-2	-
CASSGRQGSSEAFF	TGTGCCAGCAGTGGAAGACAGGGGTCTTCTGAAGCTTTCTTT	TRBV6-5	TRBD1	TRBJ1-1	-
CAISDPGLAGGQTQYF	TGTGCCATCAGTGACCCAGGACTAGCGGGGGGACAGACCCAGTACTTC	TRBV10-3	TRBD2	TRBJ2-5	-
CASSILGGLAGVWEQFF	TGTGCCAGCAGCATATTAGGCGGGCTAGCGGGAGTATGGGAGCAGTTCTTC	TRBV27	TRBD2	TRBJ2-1	-
CAWSTGGLAVGTQYF	TGTGCCTGGAGTACAGGGGGACTAGCAGTAGGGACCCAGTACTTC	TRBV30	-	TRBJ2-5	-
CASSEAGGQETQYF	TGCGCCAGCAGTGAGGCAGGGGGCCAAGAGACCCAGTACTTC	TRBV10-1	TRBD1	TRBJ2-5	-
CASSRGRAVRDEQFF	TGTGCCAGCTCTCGCGGGAGGGCCGTGAGGGATGAGCAGTTCTTC	TRBV18	TRBD2	TRBJ2-1	-
CASSLLQGSYEQYF	TGTGCCAGCAGTTTATTACAGGGGAGCTACGAGCAGTACTTC	TRBV28	TRBD1	TRBJ2-7	-
CASSFGQNYGYTF	TGTGCCAGCAGCTTTGGACAAAACTATGGCTACACCTTC	TRBV7-9	-	TRBJ1-2	once
CASSVAGGYNEKLFF	TGTGCCAGCAGCGTAGCCGGGGGTTATAATGAAAAACTGTTTTTT	TRBV9	-	TRBJ1-4	-
CASSAGTDLNTIYF	TGTGCCAGCAGCGCCGGGACGGACTTAAACACCATATATTTT	TRBV28	-	TRBJ1-3	-
CASSLVGYTF	TGTGCCAGCAGCTTGGTTGGCTACACCTTC	TRBV5-8	-	TRBJ1-2	-
CASSGSGVADTQYF	TGTGCCAGCAGTGGCTCCGGGGTGGCAGATACGCAGTATTTT	TRBV6-1	-	TRBJ2-3	-
CASSLVGTGGEKLFF	TGTGCCAGCAGCTTAGTCGGGACAGGGGGGGAAAAACTGTTTTTT	TRBV7-2	TRBD1	TRBJ1-4	-
CASSFQGRSPLHF	TGTGCCAGCAGCTTTCAGGGTCGGTCACCCCTCCACTTT	TRBV6-5	-	TRBJ1-6	-